This record concerns one TCR beta chain sequence. Its cognate antigen is unknown. The data originate from a study of T cell repertoires in ileal Crohn's disease. For the study at large: Around 37% were active smokers at surgery; median disease duration was almost 8 years. Study-level points and caveats: Endoscopic recurrence occurred in every patient whose clonality exceeded 26.8%.

Germline-derived CDR1 and CDR2 are SGHDT and YYEEEE. This CDR3 has 16 residues. The junction had 12 bases not matched to a gene; V was cut back by 1 base and J by 10 bases. Sequenced by immunoSEQ multiplex PCR; TCRdb stores in-frame clones only, minus some. In the table there are about 12,000 clones, roughly four fifths of which are singletons. Indicated time point: neoterminal ileum biopsy at postoperative endoscopy, about 6 months after surgery. Eligibility required adulthood, ileal or ileocolonic Crohn's disease and indicated ileocolonic resection. The V and J genes are TRBV5-6 and TRBJ2-1; TRBD1 aligns across 9 bases. The sample consisted of ileal tissue. The TCR comes from an adult with Crohn's disease. CDR3 nucleotide sequence: TGTGCCAGCAGCTTGCGTGATGAGGGACAGGGAAGGGAGCAGTTCTTC. Its translation is CASSLRDEGQGREQFF. The variable domain in full, completed from reference TRBV5-6 and TRBJ2-1, reads DAGVTQSPTHLIKTRGQQVTLRCSPKSGHDTVSWYQQALGQGPQFIFQYYEEEERQRGNFPDRFSGHQFPNYSSELNVNALLLGDSALYLCASSLRDEGQGREQFFGPGTRLTVL.